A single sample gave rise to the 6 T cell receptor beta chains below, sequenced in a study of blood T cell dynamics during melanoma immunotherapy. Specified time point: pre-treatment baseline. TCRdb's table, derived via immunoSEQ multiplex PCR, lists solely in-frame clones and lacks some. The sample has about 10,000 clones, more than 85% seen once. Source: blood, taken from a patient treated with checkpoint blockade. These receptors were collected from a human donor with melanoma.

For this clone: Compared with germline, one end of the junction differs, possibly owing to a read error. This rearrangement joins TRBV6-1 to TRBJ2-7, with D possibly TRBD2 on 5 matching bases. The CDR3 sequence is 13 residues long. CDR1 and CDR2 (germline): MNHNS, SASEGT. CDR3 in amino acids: CASSDSEASFLRF. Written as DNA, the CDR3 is TGTGCCAGCAGTGATTCGGAGGCCTCCTTTTTGCGCTTC.

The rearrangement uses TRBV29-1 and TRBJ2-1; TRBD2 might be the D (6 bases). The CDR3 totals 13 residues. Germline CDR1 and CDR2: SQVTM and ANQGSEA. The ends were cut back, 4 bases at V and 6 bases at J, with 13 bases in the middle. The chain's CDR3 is CSVGGGSGNEQFF. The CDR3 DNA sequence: TGCAGCGTTGGGGGAGGTTCTGGCAATGAGCAGTTCTTC.

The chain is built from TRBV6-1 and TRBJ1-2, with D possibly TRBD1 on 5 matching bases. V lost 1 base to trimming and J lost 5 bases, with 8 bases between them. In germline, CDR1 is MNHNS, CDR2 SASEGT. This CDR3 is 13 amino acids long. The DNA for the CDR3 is TGTGCCAGCAGTGAAGATCAGGGTTATGGCTACACCTTC. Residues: CASSEDQGYGYTF.

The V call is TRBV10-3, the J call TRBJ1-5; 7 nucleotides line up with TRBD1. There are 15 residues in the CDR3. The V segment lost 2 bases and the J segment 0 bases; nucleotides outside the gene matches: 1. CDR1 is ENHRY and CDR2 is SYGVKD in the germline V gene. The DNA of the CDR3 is TGTGCCATCAGTGAGGGACAGGCTAGCAATCAGCCCCAGCATTTT. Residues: CAISEGQASNQPQHF.

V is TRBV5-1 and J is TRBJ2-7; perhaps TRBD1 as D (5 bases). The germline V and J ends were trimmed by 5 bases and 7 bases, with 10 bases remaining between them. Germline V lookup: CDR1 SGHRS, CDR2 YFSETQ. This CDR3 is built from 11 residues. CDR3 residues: CASRHDREQYF. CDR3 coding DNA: TGCGCCAGCAGACATGACAGAGAGCAGTACTTC.

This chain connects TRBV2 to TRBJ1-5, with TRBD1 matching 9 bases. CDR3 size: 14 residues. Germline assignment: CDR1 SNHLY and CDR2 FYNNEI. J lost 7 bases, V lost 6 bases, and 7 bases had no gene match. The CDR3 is CASRGTGLTQPQHF. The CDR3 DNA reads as TGTGCCAGCAGGGGGACAGGGCTTACACAGCCCCAGCATTTT.